The 10 T cell receptor beta chains listed next were all sequenced from one sample in a study of human T cells and chemical hapten exposure. The time point: pre-sensitization, week 0. Treatment reported: therapeutic diphenylcyclopropenone sensitization with weekly scalp DPC. TCRdb re-called the RACE reads with MiXCR, one entry per CDR3 protein. This table holds some 90,000 distinct CDR3 sequences, about 8.5% found once. Sequencing used whole blood, obtained in connection with sensitization to the hapten diphenylcyclopropenone (DPC). These receptors all stem from a middle-aged man with alopecia areata. Some clones in this sample may be carry-over from other donors' samples.

This clonotype was seen at least ten times. The V call is TRBV18, the J call TRBJ1-1; TRBD1 is a possible D gene (5 bases). Trimming removed 1 base at V and 0 bases at J, with 12 bases between. Germline V lookup: CDR1 KGHSH, CDR2 LQKENI. The CDR3 contains 16 residues. The CDR3 reads CASSPQKTAMNTEAFF. The CDR3 DNA reads TGTGCCAGCTCACCACAGAAGACAGCCATGAACACTGAAGCTTTCTTT.

This clonotype was counted only a few times. The rearrangement links TRBV20-1 to TRBJ1-3, with 9 bases lining up with TRBD1. Germline V gene lookup returns CDR1 DFQATT and CDR2 SNEGSKA (reference sequence). J lost 3 bases, V lost 6 bases, and 6 bases had no gene match. The CDR3 consists of 14 residues. CDR3 nucleotide sequence: TGCAGTGCACGCACAGGGGGCGTTGGAAACACCATATATTTT. It encodes CSARTGGVGNTIYF.

This clonotype was counted between two and nine times. The chain employs TRBV27 and TRBJ2-7, with TRBD1 matching 7 bases. Germline CDR1 is MNHEY and CDR2 is SMNVEV (reference sequence). J gave up 2 bases and V 6 bases, and 7 bases lay outside the gene matches. CDR3 length: 14 amino acids. The CDR3 loop reads CASSPTGITYEQYV. In DNA, the CDR3 is TGTGCCAGCAGCCCGACAGGGATCACCTACGAGCAGTACGTC.

This chain joins TRBV4-3 and TRBJ2-7; TRBD2 is a possible D gene (5 bases). The CDR3 loop spans 15 amino acids. V was pared by 0 bases and J by 4 bases, with 13 bases between. CDR1 is LGHNA, CDR2 YSLEER, per germline. The CDR3 here is CASSQDRGVTYEQYF. Written as DNA, the CDR3 is TGCGCCAGCAGCCAAGATCGGGGAGTGACGTACGAGCAGTACTTC.

This clonotype was observed at least ten times. V gene TRBV20-1 combines with J gene TRBJ1-4; 11 positions agree with TRBD1. V dropped 0 bases and J dropped 0; count of bases not matched to a gene: 6. In germline, CDR1 is DFQATT, CDR2 SNEGSKA (reference sequence). This CDR3 has 18 residues. CDR3 in DNA: TGCAGTGCTAGAGATGGACAGGGGGCAGTTGCAACTAATGAAAAACTGTTTTTT. Encoded protein: CSARDGQGAVATNEKLFF.

This clonotype was seen a handful of times. The chain combines TRBV29-1 with TRBJ2-5; the D gene is possibly TRBD1 (6 bases). The CDR3 contains 14 residues. Germline V CDR1 and CDR2: SQVTM, ANQGSEA. Trimming took 2 bases from V and 2 from J, leaving 12 bases between them. In DNA, the CDR3 is TGCAGCGTTGAAAGGTCCAGGGGTCAAGAGACCCAGTACTTC. It is translated as CSVERSRGQETQYF. The full variable domain, with the rest looked up from reference TRBV29-1 and TRBJ2-5, is SAVISQKPSRDICQRGTSLTIQCQVDSQVTMMFWYRQQPGQSLTLIATANQGSEATYESGFVIDKFPISRPNLTFSTLTVSNMSPEDSSIYLCSVERSRGQETQYFGPGTRLLVL.

The gene calls are TRBV18 and TRBJ2-3; no firm D call. The CDR3 contains 14 residues. V was cut by 0 bases and J by 2 bases, with 6 bases left in between. Germline V gives CDR1 KGHSH, CDR2 LQKENI. DNA for the CDR3: TGTGCCAGCTCACCACCGCTATCCACAGATACGCAGTATTTT. It yields the protein CASSPPLSTDTQYF.

The CDR3 bases are TGCGCCAGCAGCCAAGATCGCATGATATCTGGGGCCAACGTCCTGACTTTC. Translation: CASSQDRMISGANVLTF. This chain uses TRBV4-3 with TRBJ2-6; D remains unclear. Looked up from germline, CDR1 is LGHNA and CDR2 is YSLEER. The CDR3 loop spans 17 amino acids. V was trimmed by 0 bases and J by 1 base, leaving 10 bases between them.

The chain joins TRBV7-3 to TRBJ2-3, with a possible D match to TRBD2 (6 bases). Per the germline V gene, CDR1 is SGHTA and CDR2 is FQGTGA. The CDR3 covers 16 residues. Trimming left V 1 base short and J 2 bases short, with 13 bases between. The CDR3 here is CASSLRVTGDTDTQYF. The CDR3, as DNA: TGTGCCAGCAGCTTAAGAGTAACGGGGGACACAGATACGCAGTATTTT.

The genes are TRBV3-1 and TRBJ2-3, with 10 bases that match TRBD2. The CDR3 sequence is 15 residues long. V shed 4 bases and J 8 bases; nucleotides not matched to a gene: 9. CDR1 is LGHDT, CDR2 YNNKEL, per germline (reference sequence). CDR3 sequence: CASSPSGRGEFTQYF. The CDR3 coding sequence is TGTGCCAGCAGCCCCAGCGGGAGGGGGGAATTTACGCAGTATTTT.